This T cell receptor (beta chain) came from a study of cytomegalovirus exposure and HLA in healthy donors. Concerning this clone: Its antigen is not identified.

Sequenced by immunoSEQ multiplex PCR; TCRdb stores in-frame clones only, minus some. The sample records about 84,000 clones, about nine tenths being singletons. This CDR3 comprises 14 residues. The V gene lost 3 bases and the J gene lost 2 bases, with 11 bases spanning the gap. Germline loops: CDR1 KGHSH, CDR2 LQKENI. Regarding the study as a whole: Investigators reported 164 TCR beta chains as tied to cytomegalovirus.

The chain employs TRBV18 and TRBJ2-7; D unclear. This clonotype was sampled from a man between 25 and 39 years old in good health and CMV-seronegative. The sequenced material came from PBMCs. As DNA, the CDR3 is TGTGCCAGCTCACCCGATCAGTTAACCTACGAGCAGTACTTC. Its protein product is CASSPDQLTYEQYF. Based on the CDR3 plus reference TRBV18 and TRBJ2-7, the full variable domain is NAGVMQNPRHLVRRRGQEARLRCSPMKGHSHVYWYRQLPEEGLKFMVYLQKENIIDESGMPKERFSAEFPKEGPSILRIQQVVRGDSAAYFCASSPDQLTYEQYFGPGTRLTVT.